The 7 T cell receptor beta chains listed next were all sequenced from one sample in a study of OX40 agonist ivuxolimab in advanced cancers. Generated by immunoSEQ multiplex PCR, the TCRdb table keeps only in-frame clones and is missing some. The sample records some 100,000 clones, around 80% being singletons. Sequenced material: CD4+ or CD8+ T cells sorted from blood, taken in a trial of the OX40 agonist ivuxolimab. The receptors originated from an adult with an advanced solid tumor such as melanoma, head and neck, liver or kidney cancer.

This clone occurred once. The chain recombines TRBV7-2 with TRBJ1-1; maybe TRBD1 (5 bases). Trimming pared 5 bases from V and 8 bases from J, leaving 15 bases between. The CDR3 covers 13 residues. Germline V gene lookup returns CDR1 SGHTA and CDR2 FQGNSA. The CDR3 spells CASSRTGTGEAFF. CDR3 nucleotides: TGTGCCAGCAGCCGTACCGGGACGGGAGAAGCTTTCTTT.

In its sample, this clone was seen once. The chain has TRBV19 and TRBJ1-4, with a tentative D call TRBD1 (5 bases). With 6 bases removed from V and 7 bases from J, the gap between germline ends came to 27 bases. The CDR3 loop spans 18 amino acids. Germline V gene lookup returns CDR1 LNHDA and CDR2 SQIVND (reference sequence). The CDR3 here is CASSRWRGQRREGEKLFF. DNA of the CDR3: TGTGCCAGTAGCCGTTGGAGGGGCCAACGCCGGGAGGGTGAAAAACTGTTTTTT.

This clone was picked up a small number of times. The chain links TRBV30 to TRBJ2-5; D assignment may be TRBD1 or TRBD2 (5 bases each). Trimming took 4 bases from V and 5 from J, leaving 11 bases between them. CDR3 length equals 12 residues. Germline values: CDR1 GTSNPN, CDR2 SVGIG (reference sequence). This CDR3 reads CAWTSGTETQYF. The CDR3 nucleotides are TGTGCCTGGACCTCAGGGACCGAGACCCAGTACTTC.

The sample holds a few counts of this clone. This chain connects TRBV11-2 to TRBJ2-7; weak D call: TRBD1 (6 bases). Trimming shortened V by 5 bases and J by 4 bases, and 9 bases separated the two germline ends. Germline V CDR1 and CDR2: SGHAT, FQNNGV. CDR3 size: 12 residues. CDR3 loop: CASSLRGYEQYF. CDR3 nucleotides: TGTGCCAGCAGCCTTAGGGGGTACGAGCAGTACTTC.

The CDR3 loop reads CAISEGGEGGDYGYTF. The CDR3 DNA sequence: TGTGCCATCAGTGAGGGCGGCGAAGGGGGCGACTATGGCTACACCTTC. The rearrangement links TRBV10-3 to TRBJ1-2, with 7 bases that match TRBD1. The CDR3 sequence is 16 residues long. The V segment lost 2 bases and the J segment 3 bases; nucleotides outside the gene matches: 9. Germline V CDR1 and CDR2: ENHRY, SYGVKD.

CDR3 residues: CASSLTPNTDTQYF. The DNA for the CDR3 is TGTGCCAGCAGCTTAACCCCTAACACAGATACGCAGTATTTT. The J gene is TRBJ2-3, the V gene TRBV7-3; D gene unclear. The V end was cut by 0 bases, the J end by 2 bases, with 6 bases between. Germline V gene data show CDR1 as SGHTA and CDR2 as FQGTGA. The CDR3 covers 14 residues.

The rearrangement uses TRBV5-1 and TRBJ2-7; no definite D call. V was trimmed by 0 bases and J by 0 bases, leaving 4 bases between them. Germline V gene lookup returns CDR1 SGHRS and CDR2 YFSETQ. The length of the CDR3 is 13 residues. The CDR3: CASSLGSSYEQYF. The CDR3 DNA sequence: TGCGCCAGCAGCTTGGGCAGCTCCTACGAGCAGTACTTC.